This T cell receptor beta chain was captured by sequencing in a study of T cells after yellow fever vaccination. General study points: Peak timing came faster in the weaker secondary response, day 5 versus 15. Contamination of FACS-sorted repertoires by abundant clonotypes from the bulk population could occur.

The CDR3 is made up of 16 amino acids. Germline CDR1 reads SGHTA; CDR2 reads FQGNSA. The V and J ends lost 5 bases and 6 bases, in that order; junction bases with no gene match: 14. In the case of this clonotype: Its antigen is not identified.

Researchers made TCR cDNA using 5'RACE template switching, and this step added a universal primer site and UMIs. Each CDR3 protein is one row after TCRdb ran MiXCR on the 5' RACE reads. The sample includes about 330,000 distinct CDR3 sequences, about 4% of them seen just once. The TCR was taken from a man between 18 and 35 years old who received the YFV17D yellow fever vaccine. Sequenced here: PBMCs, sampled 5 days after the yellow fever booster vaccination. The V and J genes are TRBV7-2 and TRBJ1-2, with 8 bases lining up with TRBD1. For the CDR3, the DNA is TGTGCCAGCAGCCCCAGGGGGCTCGCCGGGGTGCATGGCTACACCTTC. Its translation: CASSPRGLAGVHGYTF.